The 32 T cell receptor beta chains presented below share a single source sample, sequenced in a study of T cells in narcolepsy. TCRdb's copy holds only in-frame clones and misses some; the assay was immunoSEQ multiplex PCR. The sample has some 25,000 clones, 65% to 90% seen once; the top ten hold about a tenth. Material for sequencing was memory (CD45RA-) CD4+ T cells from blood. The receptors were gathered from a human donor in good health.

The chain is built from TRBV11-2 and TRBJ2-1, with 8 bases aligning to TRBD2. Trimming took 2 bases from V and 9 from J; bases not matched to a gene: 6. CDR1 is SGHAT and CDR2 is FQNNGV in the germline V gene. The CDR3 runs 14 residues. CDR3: CASSLPGGGAEQFF. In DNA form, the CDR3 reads TGTGCCAGCAGCTTACCGGGAGGGGGAGCTGAGCAGTTCTTC.

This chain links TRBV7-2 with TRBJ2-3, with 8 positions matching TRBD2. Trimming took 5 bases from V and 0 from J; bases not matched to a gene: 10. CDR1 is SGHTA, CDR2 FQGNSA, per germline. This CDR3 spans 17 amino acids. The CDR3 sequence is CASSAAGGSPSTDTQYF. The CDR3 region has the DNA TGTGCCAGCAGCGCCGCGGGGGGCTCTCCTAGCACAGATACGCAGTATTTT.

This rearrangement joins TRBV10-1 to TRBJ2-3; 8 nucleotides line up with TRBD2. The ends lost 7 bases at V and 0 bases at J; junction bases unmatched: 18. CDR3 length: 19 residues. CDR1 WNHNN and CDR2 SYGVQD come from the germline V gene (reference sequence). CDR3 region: CASNTSLPPTSGSTDTQYF. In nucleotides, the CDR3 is TGCGCCAGCAATACCTCGCTCCCCCCAACTAGCGGAAGCACAGATACGCAGTATTTT.

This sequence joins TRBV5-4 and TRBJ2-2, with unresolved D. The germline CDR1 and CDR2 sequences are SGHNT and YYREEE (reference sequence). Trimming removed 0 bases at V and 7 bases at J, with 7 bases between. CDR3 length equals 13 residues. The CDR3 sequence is CASSLDAVGELFF. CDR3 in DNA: TGTGCCAGCAGCTTGGATGCCGTCGGGGAGCTGTTTTTT.

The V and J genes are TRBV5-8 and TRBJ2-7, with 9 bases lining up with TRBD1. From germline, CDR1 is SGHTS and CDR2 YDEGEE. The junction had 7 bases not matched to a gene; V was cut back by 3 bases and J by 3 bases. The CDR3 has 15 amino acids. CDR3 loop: CASSSGTGFGYEQYF. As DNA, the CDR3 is TGTGCCAGCAGCTCCGGGACAGGGTTTGGCTACGAGCAGTACTTC.

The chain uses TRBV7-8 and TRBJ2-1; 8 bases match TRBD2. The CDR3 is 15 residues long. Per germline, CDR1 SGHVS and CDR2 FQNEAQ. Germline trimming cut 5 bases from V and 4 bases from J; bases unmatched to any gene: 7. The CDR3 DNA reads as TGTGCCAGCAGCCTACGGACTAGCAGATACAATGAGCAGTTCTTC. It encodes CASSLRTSRYNEQFF.

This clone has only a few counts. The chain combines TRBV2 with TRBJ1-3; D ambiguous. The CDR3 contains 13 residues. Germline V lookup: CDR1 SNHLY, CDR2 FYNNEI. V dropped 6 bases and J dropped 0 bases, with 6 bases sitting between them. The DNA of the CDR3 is TGTGCCAGCAGCGTGACCTCTGGAAACACCATATATTTT. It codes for CASSVTSGNTIYF.

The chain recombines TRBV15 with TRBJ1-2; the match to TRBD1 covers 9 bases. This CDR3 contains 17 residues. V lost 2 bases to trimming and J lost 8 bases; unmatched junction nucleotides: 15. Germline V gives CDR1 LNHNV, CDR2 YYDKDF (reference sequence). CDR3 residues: CATSRRGQGTFLGGYTF. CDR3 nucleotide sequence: TGTGCCACCAGCAGAAGGGGACAGGGTACGTTTTTGGGCGGCTACACCTTC.

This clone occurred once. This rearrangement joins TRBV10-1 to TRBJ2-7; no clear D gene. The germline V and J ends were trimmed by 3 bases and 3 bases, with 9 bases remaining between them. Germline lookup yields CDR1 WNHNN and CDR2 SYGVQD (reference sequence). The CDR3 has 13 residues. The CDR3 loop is CASSEAQNYEQYF. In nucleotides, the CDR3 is TGCGCCAGCAGTGAAGCACAGAACTACGAGCAGTACTTC.

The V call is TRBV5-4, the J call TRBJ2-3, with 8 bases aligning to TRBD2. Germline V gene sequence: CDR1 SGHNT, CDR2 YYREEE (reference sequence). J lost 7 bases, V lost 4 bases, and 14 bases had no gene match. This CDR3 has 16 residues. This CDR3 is CASSPELGRALNTQYF. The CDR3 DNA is TGTGCCAGCAGCCCCGAGCTCGGGAGGGCCTTGAATACGCAGTATTTT.

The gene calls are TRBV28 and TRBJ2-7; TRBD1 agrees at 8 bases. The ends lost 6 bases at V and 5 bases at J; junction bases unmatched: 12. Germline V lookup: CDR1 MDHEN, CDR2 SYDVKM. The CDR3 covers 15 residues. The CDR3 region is CASSPHGQGADEQYF. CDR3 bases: TGTGCCAGCAGCCCACATGGGCAGGGGGCCGACGAGCAGTACTTC.

CDR3 in DNA: TGCGCCAGCACGATAATAGGAGGGTCCTACAATGAGCAGTTCTTC. This encodes CASTIIGGSYNEQFF. The chain uses TRBV5-1 and TRBJ2-1; the D gene is possibly TRBD2 (6 bases). V was cut by 6 bases and J by 1 base, with 14 bases left in between. The CDR3 is made up of 15 amino acids. Germline V gives CDR1 SGHRS, CDR2 YFSETQ.

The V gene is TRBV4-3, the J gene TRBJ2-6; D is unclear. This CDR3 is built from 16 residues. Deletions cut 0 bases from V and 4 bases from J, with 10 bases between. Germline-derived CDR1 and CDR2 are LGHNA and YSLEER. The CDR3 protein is CASSQDTSWGANVLTF. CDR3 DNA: TGCGCCAGCAGCCAAGATACCAGCTGGGGGGCCAACGTCCTGACTTTC.

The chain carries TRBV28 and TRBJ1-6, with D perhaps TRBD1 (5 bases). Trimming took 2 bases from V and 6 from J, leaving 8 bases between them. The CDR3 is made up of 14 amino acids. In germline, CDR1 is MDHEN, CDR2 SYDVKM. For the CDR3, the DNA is TGTGCCAGCAGTTTAGCCGGGGGTAATTCACCCCTCCACTTT. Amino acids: CASSLAGGNSPLHF.

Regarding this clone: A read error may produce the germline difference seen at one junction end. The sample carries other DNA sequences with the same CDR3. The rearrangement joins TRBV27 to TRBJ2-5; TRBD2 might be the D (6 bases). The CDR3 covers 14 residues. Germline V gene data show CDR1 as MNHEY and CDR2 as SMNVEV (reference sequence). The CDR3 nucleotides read TGTGCTAGCAGTCCATGGACTAACCAAGAGACCCAGTACTTC. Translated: CASSPWTNQETQYF.

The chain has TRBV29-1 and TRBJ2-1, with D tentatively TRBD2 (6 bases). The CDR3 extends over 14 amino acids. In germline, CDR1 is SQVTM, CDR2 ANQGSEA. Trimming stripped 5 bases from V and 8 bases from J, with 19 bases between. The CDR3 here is CSVRQAGSGDEQFF. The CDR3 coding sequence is TGCAGCGTTAGGCAAGCGGGCAGTGGGGATGAGCAGTTCTTC.

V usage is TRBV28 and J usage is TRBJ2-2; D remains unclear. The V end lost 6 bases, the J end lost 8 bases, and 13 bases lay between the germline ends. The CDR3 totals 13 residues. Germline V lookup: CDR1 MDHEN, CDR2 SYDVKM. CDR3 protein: CASSPYLKGELFF. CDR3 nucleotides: TGTGCCAGCAGCCCTTATTTAAAAGGGGAGCTGTTTTTT.

CDR3 coding DNA: TGTGCCAGCAGCTTAGTGGTTCGGGGGACTCAGCCCCAGCATTTT. This sequence encodes CASSLVVRGTQPQHF. This chain joins TRBV7-8 and TRBJ1-5; D perhaps matches TRBD1 (5 bases). The V and J ends lost 1 base and 6 bases respectively, with 13 bases between them. Germline CDR1 is SGHVS and CDR2 is FQNEAQ. The CDR3 runs 15 residues.

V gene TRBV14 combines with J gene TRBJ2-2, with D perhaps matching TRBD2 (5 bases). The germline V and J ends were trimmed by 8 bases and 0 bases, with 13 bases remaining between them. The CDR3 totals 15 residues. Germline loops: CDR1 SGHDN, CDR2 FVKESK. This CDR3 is CASGLTLANTGELFF. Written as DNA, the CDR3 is TGTGCCAGCGGACTCACTCTCGCGAACACCGGGGAGCTGTTTTTT.

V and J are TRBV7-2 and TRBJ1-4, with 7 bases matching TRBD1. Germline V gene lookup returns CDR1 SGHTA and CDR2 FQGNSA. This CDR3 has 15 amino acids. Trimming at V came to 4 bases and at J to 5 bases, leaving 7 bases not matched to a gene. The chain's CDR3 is CASSSGDSTNEKLFF. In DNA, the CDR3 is TGTGCCAGCAGCTCGGGGGACAGTACAAATGAAAAACTGTTTTTT.

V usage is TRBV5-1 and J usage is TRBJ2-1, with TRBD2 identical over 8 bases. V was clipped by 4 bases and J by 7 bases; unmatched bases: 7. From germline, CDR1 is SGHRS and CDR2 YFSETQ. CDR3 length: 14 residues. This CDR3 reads CASSPTGGENEQFF. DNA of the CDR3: TGCGCCAGCAGCCCTACGGGAGGGGAGAATGAGCAGTTCTTC.

CDR3 in amino acids: CAISESGVVNTGELFF. CDR3 in DNA: TGTGCCATCAGTGAGTCGGGCGTCGTGAACACCGGGGAGCTGTTTTTT. The chain has TRBV10-3 and TRBJ2-2; the D is unclear. The CDR3 sequence is 16 residues long. The V end was cut by 0 bases, the J end by 1 base, with 9 bases between. Germline V gives CDR1 ENHRY, CDR2 SYGVKD.

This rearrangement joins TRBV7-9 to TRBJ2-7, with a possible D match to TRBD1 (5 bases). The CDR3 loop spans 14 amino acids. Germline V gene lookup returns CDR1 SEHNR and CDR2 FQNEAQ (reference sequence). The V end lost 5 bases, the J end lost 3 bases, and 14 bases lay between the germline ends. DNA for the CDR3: TGTGCCAGCAGCCCTCAGGGTATCAACTACGAGCAGTACTTC. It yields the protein CASSPQGINYEQYF.

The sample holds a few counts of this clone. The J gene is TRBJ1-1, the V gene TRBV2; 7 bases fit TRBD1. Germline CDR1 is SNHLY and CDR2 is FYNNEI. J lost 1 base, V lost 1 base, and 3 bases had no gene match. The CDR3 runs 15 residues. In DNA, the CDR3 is TGTGCCAGCAGTGAAGAGGGGGCAGGGAACACTGAAGCTTTCTTT. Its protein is CASSEEGAGNTEAFF.

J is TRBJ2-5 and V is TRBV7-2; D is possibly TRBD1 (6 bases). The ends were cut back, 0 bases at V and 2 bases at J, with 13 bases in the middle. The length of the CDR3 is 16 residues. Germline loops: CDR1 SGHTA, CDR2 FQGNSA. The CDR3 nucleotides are TGTGCCAGCAGCTTAGCACTTCACAGGGCGCAAGAGACCCAGTACTTC. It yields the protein CASSLALHRAQETQYF.

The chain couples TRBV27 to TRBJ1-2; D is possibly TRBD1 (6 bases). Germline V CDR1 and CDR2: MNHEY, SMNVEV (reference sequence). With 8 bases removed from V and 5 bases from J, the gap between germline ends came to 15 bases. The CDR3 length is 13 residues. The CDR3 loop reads CASGVGGGYGYTF. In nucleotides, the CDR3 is TGTGCCAGCGGAGTTGGAGGGGGTTATGGCTACACCTTC.

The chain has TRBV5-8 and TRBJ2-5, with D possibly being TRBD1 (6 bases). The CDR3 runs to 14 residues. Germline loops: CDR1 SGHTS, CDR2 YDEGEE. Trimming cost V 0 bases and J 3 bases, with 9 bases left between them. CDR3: CASSLVGQKETQYF. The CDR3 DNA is TGTGCCAGCAGCTTGGTCGGACAGAAAGAGACCCAGTACTTC.

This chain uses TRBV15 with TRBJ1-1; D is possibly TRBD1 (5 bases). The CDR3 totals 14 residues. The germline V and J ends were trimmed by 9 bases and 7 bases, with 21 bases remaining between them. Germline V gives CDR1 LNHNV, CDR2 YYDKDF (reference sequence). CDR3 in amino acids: CATQGVGNLFEAFF. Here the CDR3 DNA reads TGTGCCACTCAAGGGGTAGGAAACCTATTTGAAGCTTTCTTT. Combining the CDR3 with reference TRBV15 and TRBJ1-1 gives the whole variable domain DAMVIQNPRYQVTQFGKPVTLSCSQTLNHNVMYWYQQKSSQAPKLLFHYYDKDFNNEADTPDNFQSRRPNTSFCFLDIRSPGLGDTAMYLCATQGVGNLFEAFFGQGTRLTVV.

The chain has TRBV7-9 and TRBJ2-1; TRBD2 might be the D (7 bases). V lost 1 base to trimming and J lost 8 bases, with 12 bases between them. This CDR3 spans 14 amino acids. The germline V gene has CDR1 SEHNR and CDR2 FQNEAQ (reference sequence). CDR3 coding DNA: TGTGCCAGCAGCTTAGGGTGGGGGGGCTATGAGCAGTTCTTC. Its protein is CASSLGWGGYEQFF.

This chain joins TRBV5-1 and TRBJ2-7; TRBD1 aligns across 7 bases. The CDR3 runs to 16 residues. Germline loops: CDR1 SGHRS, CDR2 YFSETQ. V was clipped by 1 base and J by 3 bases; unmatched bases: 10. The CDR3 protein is CASSLSLGRGNYEQYF. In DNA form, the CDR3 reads TGCGCCAGCAGCTTGTCGTTGGGCAGGGGGAACTACGAGCAGTACTTC.

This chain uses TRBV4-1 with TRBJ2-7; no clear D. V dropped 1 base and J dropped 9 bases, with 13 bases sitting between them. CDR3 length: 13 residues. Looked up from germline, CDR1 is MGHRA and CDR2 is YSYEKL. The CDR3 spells CASSQVGQLAQYF. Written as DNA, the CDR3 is TGCGCCAGCAGCCAAGTAGGGCAGCTCGCGCAGTACTTC.

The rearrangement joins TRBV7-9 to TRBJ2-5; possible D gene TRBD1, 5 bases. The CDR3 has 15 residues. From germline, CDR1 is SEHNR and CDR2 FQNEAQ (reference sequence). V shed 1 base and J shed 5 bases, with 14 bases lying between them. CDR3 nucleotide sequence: TGTGCCAGCAGCTTAGTACTTGGACATATCGAGACCCAGTACTTC. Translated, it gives CASSLVLGHIETQYF. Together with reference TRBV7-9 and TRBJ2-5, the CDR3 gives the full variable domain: DTGVSQNPRHKITKRGQNVTFRCDPISEHNRLYWYRQTLGQGPEFLTYFQNEAQLEKSRLLSDRFSAERPKGSFSTLEIQRTEQGDSAMYLCASSLVLGHIETQYFGPGTRLLVL.